This TCR beta chain is from a study of cytomegalovirus exposure and HLA in healthy donors. Regarding the study as a whole: A later analysis found common viral pathogens apparently linked to several of the most significant clusters.

Turning to this clone: The antigen is undetermined.

Both 60 Vbeta primers and 13 Jbeta primers went into the PCR. Using immunoSEQ multiplex PCR, the repertoire was profiled, and TCRdb retains in-frame clones only, with some absent. This sample carries around 26,000 clones, with roughly 15% going to the ten biggest clones. The TCR comes from a male donor in good health and CMV-seropositive. What was sequenced was PBMCs.

CDR3 residues: CASSQDRELSSYEQYF. The CDR3 DNA sequence: TGTGCCAGCAGCCAAGATCGGGAGTTGAGCTCCTACGAGCAGTACTTC. This chain links TRBV4-2 with TRBJ2-5; D perhaps matches TRBD2 (6 bases). The J call may be mistaken, given a closer DNA end match to TRBJ2-7. Germline assignment: CDR1 LGHNA and CDR2 YNFKEQ. The CDR3 runs to 16 residues.